Listed here are 4 T cell receptor beta chains from one sample, sequenced in a study of T-cell reconstitution after alpha-beta-depleted transplantation in children. The TCRbeta library was prepared with unique molecular identifiers. TCRdb used MiXCR to reprocess the PCR reads, holding one entry per CDR3 protein. This sample carries around 87,000 distinct CDR3 sequences, 7.5% to 9.5% of them seen once, and the ten largest clones take over 6%. Sequences were derived from PBMCs from the stem cell graft donor, sampled from the stem cell graft. The receptors derive from a human donor who donated a stem cell graft to a child with congenital amegakaryocytic thrombocytopenia.

The rearrangement uses TRBV5-1 and TRBJ2-5; D is undetermined. This CDR3 is built from 13 residues. Germline V gives CDR1 SGHRS, CDR2 YFSETQ. Trimming took off 3 bases at V and 3 bases at J, with 9 bases between the two ends. CDR3 sequence reads: CASSSRVKETQYF. CDR3 nucleotides: TGCGCCAGCAGCTCTCGGGTTAAAGAGACCCAGTACTTC.

This clonotype was detected a few times. The V and J genes are TRBV7-2 and TRBJ1-1; D is undetermined. Germline values: CDR1 SGHTA, CDR2 FQGNSA. The CDR3 has 14 amino acids. V lost 7 bases to trimming and J lost 1 base, with 13 bases between them. The CDR3 loop reads CASKSGLSNTEAFF. The CDR3 coding sequence is TGTGCCAGCAAGTCCGGGCTATCGAACACTGAAGCTTTCTTT. Variable domain in full (rest from reference TRBV7-2 and TRBJ1-1): GAGVSQSPSNKVTEKGKDVELRCDPISGHTALYWYRQSLGQGLEFLIYFQGNSAPDKSGLPSDRFSAERTGGSVSTLTIQRTQQEDSAVYLCASKSGLSNTEAFFGQGTRLTVV.

This clonotype came up many times. V usage is TRBV5-1 and J usage is TRBJ1-2; D not certain. V gave up 2 bases and J gave up 8 bases, with 16 bases separating them. The CDR3 is 14 amino acids. CDR1 and CDR2 (germline): SGHRS, YFSETQ. The CDR3: CASSLSDGAGGYTF. The CDR3 DNA follows: TGCGCCAGCAGCTTAAGTGACGGCGCGGGGGGCTACACCTTC.

Written as DNA, the CDR3 is TGTGCCATGAGCTTGGAATTCGGGCCAGACGAGCAGTACTTC. It translates to CAMSLEFGPDEQYF. The genes are TRBV5-3 and TRBJ2-7; D ambiguous. TRBV5-3 is annotated as an ORF whose role is uncertain. Trimming took 9 bases from V and 5 from J, leaving 21 bases between them. The CDR3 sequence is 14 residues long.